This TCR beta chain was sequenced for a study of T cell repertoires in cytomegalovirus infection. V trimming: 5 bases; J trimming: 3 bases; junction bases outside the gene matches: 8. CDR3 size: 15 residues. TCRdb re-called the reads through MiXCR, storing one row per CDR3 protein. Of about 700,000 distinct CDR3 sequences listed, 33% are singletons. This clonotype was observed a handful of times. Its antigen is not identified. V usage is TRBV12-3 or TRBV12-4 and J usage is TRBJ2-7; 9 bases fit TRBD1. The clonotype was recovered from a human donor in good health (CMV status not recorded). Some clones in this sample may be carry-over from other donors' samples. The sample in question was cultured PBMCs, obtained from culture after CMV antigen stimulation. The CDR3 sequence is CASSAQTGGNYEQYF. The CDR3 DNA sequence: TGTGCCAGCAGTGCCCAGACAGGGGGGAACTACGAGCAGTACTTC.